This TCR beta chain was obtained from a study of T cell repertoires in cytomegalovirus infection. Whole-study context: Matching HLA type, along with CMV infection, was indicated by public TCR beta signatures.

Germline V CDR1 and CDR2: SEHNR, FQNEAQ (reference sequence). The V segment lost 5 bases and the J segment 3 bases; nucleotides outside the gene matches: 7. The CDR3 is 14 amino acids. There are many counts of this clonotype. Its antigen is unidentified. TCRdb re-called the reads through MiXCR, storing one row per CDR3 protein. The table includes roughly 920,000 distinct CDR3 sequences, roughly 31% detected once. The sequence came from a human donor in good health (CMV status not recorded). Some clones in this sample may be carry-over from other donors' samples. The sample here was cultured CD8+ T cells from PBMCs, taken from culture after CMV antigen stimulation. This chain links TRBV7-9 with TRBJ2-7, with TRBD1 matching 7 bases. The CDR3 nucleotides are TGTGCCAGCAGCGCGACAGGGATCCTCTACGAGCAGTACTTC. Residues: CASSATGILYEQYF. The complete variable domain, with remaining parts taken from reference TRBV7-9 and TRBJ2-7, reads DTGVSQNPRHKITKRGQNVTFRCDPISEHNRLYWYRQTLGQGPEFLTYFQNEAQLEKSRLLSDRFSAERPKGSFSTLEIQRTEQGDSAMYLCASSATGILYEQYFGPGTRLTVT.